This T cell receptor beta chain emerged from a study of T cell repertoires in cytomegalovirus infection. Turning to the study itself: Signatures in public TCR beta sequences pointed to both CMV infection and matching HLA type. Study conclusions and caveats: In two of eight donors, the top clonotype was HLA-C-restricted CMV-specific. Cumulative frequency (of public TCR beta family members) identified carriers of CMV plus the relevant HLA.

A note on this clonotype: Antigen specificity is unknown.

This CDR3 has 13 residues. The germline CDR1 and CDR2 sequences are DFQATT and SNEGSKA (reference sequence). The ends lost 1 base at V and 5 bases at J; junction bases unmatched: 3. TCRdb reanalysed the reads using MiXCR and keeps one entry per CDR3 protein. The sample contains fewer than 300,000 distinct CDR3 sequences, roughly 26% of which appear only once. The chain recombines TRBV20-1 with TRBJ2-5; 8 positions match TRBD2. Material: PBMCs. The receptor comes from a human donor in good health (CMV status not recorded). Some clones in this sample may be carry-over from other donors' samples. CDR3 DNA sequence: TGCAGTGCTAGAGCAGCGGGAGAGGAGACCCAGTACTTC. This sequence encodes CSARAAGEETQYF.